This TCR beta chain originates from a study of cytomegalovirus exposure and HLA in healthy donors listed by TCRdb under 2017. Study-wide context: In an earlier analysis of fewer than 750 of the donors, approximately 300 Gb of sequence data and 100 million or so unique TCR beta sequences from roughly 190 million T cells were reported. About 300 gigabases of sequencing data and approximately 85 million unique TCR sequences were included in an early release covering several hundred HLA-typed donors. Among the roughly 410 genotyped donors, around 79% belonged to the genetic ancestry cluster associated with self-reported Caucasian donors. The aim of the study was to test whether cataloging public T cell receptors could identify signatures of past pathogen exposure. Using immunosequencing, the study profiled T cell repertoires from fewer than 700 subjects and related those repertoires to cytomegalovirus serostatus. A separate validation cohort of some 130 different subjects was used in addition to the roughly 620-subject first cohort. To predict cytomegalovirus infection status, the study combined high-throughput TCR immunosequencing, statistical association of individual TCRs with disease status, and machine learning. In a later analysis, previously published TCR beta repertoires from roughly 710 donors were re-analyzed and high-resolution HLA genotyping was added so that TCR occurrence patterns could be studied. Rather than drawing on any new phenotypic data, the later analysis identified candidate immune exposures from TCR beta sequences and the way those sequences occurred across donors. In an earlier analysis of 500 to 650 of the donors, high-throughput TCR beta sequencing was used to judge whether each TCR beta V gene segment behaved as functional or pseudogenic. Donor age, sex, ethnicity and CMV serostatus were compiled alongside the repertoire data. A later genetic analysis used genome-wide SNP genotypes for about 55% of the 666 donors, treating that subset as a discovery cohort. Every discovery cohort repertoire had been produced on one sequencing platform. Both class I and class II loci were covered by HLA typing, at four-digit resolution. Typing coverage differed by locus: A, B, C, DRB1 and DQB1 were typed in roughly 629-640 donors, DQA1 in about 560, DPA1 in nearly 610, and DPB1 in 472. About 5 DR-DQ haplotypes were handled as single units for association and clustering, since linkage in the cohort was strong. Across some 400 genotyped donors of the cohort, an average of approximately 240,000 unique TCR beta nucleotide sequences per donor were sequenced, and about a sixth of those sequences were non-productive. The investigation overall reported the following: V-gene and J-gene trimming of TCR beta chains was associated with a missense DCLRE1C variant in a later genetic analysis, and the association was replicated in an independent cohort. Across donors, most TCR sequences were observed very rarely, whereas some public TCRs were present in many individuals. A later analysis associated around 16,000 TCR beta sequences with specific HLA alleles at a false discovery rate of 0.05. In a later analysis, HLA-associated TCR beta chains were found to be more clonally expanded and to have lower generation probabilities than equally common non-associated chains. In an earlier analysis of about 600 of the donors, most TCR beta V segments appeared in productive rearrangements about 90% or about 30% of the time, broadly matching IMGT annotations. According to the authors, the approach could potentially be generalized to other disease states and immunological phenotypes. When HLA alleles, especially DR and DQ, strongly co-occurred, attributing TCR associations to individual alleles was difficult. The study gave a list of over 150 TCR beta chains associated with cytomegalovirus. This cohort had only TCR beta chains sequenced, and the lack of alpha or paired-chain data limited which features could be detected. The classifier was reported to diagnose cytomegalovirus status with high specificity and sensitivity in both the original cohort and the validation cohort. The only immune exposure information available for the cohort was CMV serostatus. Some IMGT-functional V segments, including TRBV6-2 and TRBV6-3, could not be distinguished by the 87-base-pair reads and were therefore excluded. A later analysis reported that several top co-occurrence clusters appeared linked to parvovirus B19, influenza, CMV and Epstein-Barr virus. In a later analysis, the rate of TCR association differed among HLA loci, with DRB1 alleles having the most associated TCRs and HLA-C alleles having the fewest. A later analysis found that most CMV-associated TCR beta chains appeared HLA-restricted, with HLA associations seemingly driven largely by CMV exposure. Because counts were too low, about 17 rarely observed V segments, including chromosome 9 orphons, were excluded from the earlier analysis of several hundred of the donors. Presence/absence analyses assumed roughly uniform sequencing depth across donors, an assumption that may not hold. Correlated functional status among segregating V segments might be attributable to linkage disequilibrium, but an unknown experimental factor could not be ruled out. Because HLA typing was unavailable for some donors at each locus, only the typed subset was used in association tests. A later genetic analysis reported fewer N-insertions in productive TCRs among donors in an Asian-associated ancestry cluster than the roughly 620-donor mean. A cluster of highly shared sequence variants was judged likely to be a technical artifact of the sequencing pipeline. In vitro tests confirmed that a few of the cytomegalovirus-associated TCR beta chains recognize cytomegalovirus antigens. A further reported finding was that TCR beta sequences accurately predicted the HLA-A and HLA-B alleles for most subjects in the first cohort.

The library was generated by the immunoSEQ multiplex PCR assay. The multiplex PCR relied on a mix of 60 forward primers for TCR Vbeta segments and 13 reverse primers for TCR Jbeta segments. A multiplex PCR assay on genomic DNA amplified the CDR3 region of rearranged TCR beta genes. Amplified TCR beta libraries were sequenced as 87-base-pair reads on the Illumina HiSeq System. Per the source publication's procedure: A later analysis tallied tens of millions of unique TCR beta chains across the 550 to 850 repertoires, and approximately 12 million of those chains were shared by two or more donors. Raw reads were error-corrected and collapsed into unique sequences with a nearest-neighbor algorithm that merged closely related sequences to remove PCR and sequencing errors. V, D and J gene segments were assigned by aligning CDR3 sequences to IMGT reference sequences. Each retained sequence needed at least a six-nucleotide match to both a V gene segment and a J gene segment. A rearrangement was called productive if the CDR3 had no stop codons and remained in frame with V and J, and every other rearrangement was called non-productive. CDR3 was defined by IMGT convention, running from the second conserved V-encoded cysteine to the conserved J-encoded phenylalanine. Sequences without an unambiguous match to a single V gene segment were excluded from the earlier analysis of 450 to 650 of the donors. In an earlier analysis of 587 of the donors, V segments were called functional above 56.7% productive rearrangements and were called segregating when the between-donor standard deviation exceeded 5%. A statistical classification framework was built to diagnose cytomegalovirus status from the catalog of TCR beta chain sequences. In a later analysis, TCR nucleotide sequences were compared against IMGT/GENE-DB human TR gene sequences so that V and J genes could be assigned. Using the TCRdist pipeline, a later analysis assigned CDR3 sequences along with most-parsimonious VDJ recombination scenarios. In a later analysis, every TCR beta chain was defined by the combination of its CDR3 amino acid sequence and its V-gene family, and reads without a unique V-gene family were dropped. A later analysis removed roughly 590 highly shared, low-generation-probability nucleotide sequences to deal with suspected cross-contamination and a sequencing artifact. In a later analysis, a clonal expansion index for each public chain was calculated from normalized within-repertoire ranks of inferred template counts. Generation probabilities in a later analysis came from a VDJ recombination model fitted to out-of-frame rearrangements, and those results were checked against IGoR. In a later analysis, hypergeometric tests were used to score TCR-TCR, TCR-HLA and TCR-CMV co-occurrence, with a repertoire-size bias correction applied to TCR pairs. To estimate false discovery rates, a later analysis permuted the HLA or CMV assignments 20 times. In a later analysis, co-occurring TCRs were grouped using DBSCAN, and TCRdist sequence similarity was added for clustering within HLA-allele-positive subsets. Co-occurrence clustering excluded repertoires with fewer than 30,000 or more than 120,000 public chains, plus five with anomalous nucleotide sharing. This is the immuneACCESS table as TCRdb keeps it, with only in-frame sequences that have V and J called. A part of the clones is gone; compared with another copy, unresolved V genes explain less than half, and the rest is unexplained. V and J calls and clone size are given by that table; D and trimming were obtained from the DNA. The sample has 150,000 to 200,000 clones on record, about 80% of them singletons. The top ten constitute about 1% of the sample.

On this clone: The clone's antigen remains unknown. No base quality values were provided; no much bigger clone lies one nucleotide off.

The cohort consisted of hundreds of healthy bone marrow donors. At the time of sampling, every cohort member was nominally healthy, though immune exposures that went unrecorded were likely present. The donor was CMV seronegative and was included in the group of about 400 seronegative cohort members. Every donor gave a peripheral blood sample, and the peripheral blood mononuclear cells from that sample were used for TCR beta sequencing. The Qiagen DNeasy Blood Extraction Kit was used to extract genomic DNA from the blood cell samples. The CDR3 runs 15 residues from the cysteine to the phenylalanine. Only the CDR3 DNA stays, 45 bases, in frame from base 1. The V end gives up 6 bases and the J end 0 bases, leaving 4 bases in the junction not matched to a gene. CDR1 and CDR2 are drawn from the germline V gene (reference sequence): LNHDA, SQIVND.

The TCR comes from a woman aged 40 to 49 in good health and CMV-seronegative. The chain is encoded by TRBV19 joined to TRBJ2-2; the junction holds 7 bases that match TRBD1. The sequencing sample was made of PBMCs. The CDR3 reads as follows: CASSPTGPNTGELFF. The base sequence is TGTGCCAGTAGCCCGACAGGGCCGAACACCGGGGAGCTGTTTTTT.